This TCR beta chain derives from a study of breast tumors, draining lymph nodes, adjacent tissues. Study-level points and caveats: Data fit most tumor T cells coming from lymph node, expanding in tumor. That most tumor T cells come from lymph nodes remained unproven. Tumor TCR diversity was below lymph nodes but above nontumor tissue. Compared with basal-like, luminal-like tumors shared significantly more repertoire with nontumor tissue.

TCRdb independently ran MiXCR on the multiplex PCR reads; one entry per CDR3 protein. The sample has 20,000 to 30,000 distinct CDR3 sequences; under 30% are singletons. The germline CDR1 and CDR2 sequences are MNHNS and SASEGT. J lost 0 bases, V lost 1 base, and 7 bases had no gene match. The CDR3 extends over 17 amino acids. Comment on this clonotype: The antigen remains unidentified.

The specimen sequenced was breast tumor tissue. J is TRBJ2-7 and V is TRBV6-1, with 9 positions matching TRBD1. The clonotype comes from a female donor with breast cancer. Some clones in this sample may be carry-over from other donors' samples. The CDR3 spells CASSEGPGTGSSYEQYF. CDR3 bases: TGTGCCAGCAGTGAAGGTCCCGGGACAGGGTCCTCCTACGAGCAGTACTTC.